A selection of T cell receptor beta chains follows, all from one sample in a study of blood T cell repertoires in COVID-19. Sequencing was performed with immunoSEQ multiplex PCR; in TCRdb, only in-frame clones are kept and a portion is missing. There are 180,000 or so clones in the sample; around 83% occur only once, and 3.6% lies in the top ten. Sequencing was done on a sample of PBMCs or T cells enriched from blood (not recorded which). The receptors come from a woman aged 45-65 years in a cohort exposed to, infected with or recovered from COVID-19 (not recorded which). Both conserved end residues are part of each CDR3. The order of the fields is V gene, J gene, CDR3 protein.

TRBV3-1/TRBV3-2,TRBJ1-1,CASSPILTGAEAFF
TRBV7-2,TRBJ2-3,CASSSNGQHPDTQYF
TRBV4-3,TRBJ1-3,CASSQAISGNTIYF
TRBV5-6,TRBJ2-1,CASSSRDFPASEQFF
TRBV5-5,TRBJ1-3,CASSRSVPGSGNTIYF
TRBV24-1,TRBJ2-4,CATSDSGQGEGTKNIQYF
TRBV9,TRBJ1-4,CASSAGDRRNEKLFF
TRBV28,TRBJ2-5,CASSFLFMTGQYQETQYF
TRBV4-1,TRBJ2-5,CASSQDARSPTQYF
TRBV4-2,TRBJ1-3,CASSKNRGGGNTIYF
TRBV11-2,TRBJ2-2,CASSLREALNTGELFF
TRBV7-9,TRBJ1-6,CASSLGSDRESPLHF
TRBV29-1,TRBJ2-3,CSADSGTGTPDTQYF
TRBV29-1,TRBJ1-1,CSVDMNTEAFF
TRBV28,TRBJ2-7,CASSNRGDQYF
TRBV28,TRBJ2-7,CASSPLDLGDEQYF
TRBV7-2,TRBJ2-5,CASSLLTRSETQYF
TRBV28,TRBJ1-2,CASSLGGAQNGYTF
TRBV11-2,TRBJ1-6,CASTKTGDAGSPLHF
TRBV25-1,TRBJ2-7,CASSDRTGGDEQYF
TRBV29-1,TRBJ2-7,CSVTSGGRYEQYF
TRBV4-1,TRBJ2-5,CASSLSTSGVGTQYF
TRBV19,TRBJ1-2,CASSPDRGDYGYTF